The text below deals with one T cell receptor (beta chain). Regions amplified from RNA transcripts were the TCR beta CDR3 regions. HTBI primers were employed in a first-round RT-PCR of the TCR CDR3. TCRdb ran MiXCR on the multiplex PCR reads and lists one entry per CDR3 protein. Of approximately 640,000 distinct CDR3 sequences listed, roughly 17% were seen once; the top ten hold around a sixth. The CDR3 extends over 14 amino acids. V lost 1 base and J 4 bases, leaving 9 bases between the germline ends. This sample was included in a study of T cells in Graves' hyperthyroidism and ophthalmopathy. The receptor comes from a man aged 45-65 years with Graves' hyperthyroidism. The V gene is TRBV12-3 or TRBV12-4, the J gene TRBJ2-3; D might be TRBD1 or TRBD2, each matching 5 bases. The sequenced material came from blood. CDR3 in amino acids: CASSLELGADTQYF. DNA for the CDR3: TGTGCCAGCAGTTTAGAGTTGGGGGCAGATACGCAGTATTTT.